The 13 T cell receptor beta chains below all came from one sample that was sequenced in a study of Ad26.COV2.S vaccination and SARS-CoV-2 variants. Some clones are missing from TCRdb's copy, which holds only in-frame ones; the method was immunoSEQ multiplex PCR. The data hold 440,000 or so clones, with around 91% observed a single time. The sample's treatment: about 20 received Ad26.COV2.S at low or high dose, single or two shots; about 5 received placebo; per-sample allocation not given. Specimen acquisition occurred on day 63 following the initial vaccine or placebo injection. The specimen comprised peripheral blood, sampled in a trial of Ad26.COV2.S vaccine versus placebo. Receptors originate from a person between 18 and 59 years old who received the Ad26.COV2.S COVID-19 vaccine or a placebo.

The chain combines TRBV11-2 with TRBJ2-7; tentative D call: TRBD2 (6 bases). The CDR3 loop spans 14 amino acids. V lost 2 bases and J lost 3, with 11 bases in between. CDR1 SGHAT and CDR2 FQNNGV come from the germline V gene. The CDR3 loop reads CASSLNRGIYEQYF. CDR3 in DNA: TGTGCCAGCAGCTTAAATCGGGGGATCTACGAGCAGTACTTC.

The CDR3 bases are TGTGCCAGCAGTTTAATTAGGGCTTCCGCCGAGCAGTACTTC. Amino acids: CASSLIRASAEQYF. The chain joins TRBV28 to TRBJ2-7; D is uncertain. Germline assignment: CDR1 MDHEN and CDR2 SYDVKM. The CDR3 is made up of 14 amino acids. V was cut by 2 bases and J by 6 bases, with 14 bases left in between.

The rearrangement links TRBV9 to TRBJ2-2; D perhaps matches TRBD1 (6 bases). CDR1 SGDLS and CDR2 YYNGEE come from the germline V gene. CDR3 length equals 19 residues. Between the trimmed V and J ends, which lost 0 bases and 3 bases, there was a span of 21 bases. CDR3 sequence reads: CASSVASQGNREDTGELFF. The CDR3 nucleotides are TGTGCCAGCAGCGTAGCGTCACAGGGTAATCGCGAGGACACCGGGGAGCTGTTTTTT.

The rearrangement joins TRBV19 to TRBJ2-2; 13 positions match TRBD2. This CDR3 spans 16 amino acids. The junction had 8 bases not matched to a gene; V was cut back by 6 bases and J by 7 bases. Germline lookup yields CDR1 LNHDA and CDR2 SQIVND (reference sequence). Written as DNA, the CDR3 is TGTGCCAGTAGGGCCTGGGGACTAGCGGGAAACGGGGAGCTGTTTTTT. Residues: CASRAWGLAGNGELFF.

V gene TRBV27 combines with J gene TRBJ2-5; 11 bases agree with TRBD2. V lost 3 bases, J lost 5 bases, and 8 bases stayed unmatched. Germline CDR1 MNHEY, CDR2 SMNVEV (reference sequence). The CDR3 has 16 residues. The CDR3 DNA is TGTGCCAGCAGTTTGGGGCTAGCGGGAGGTACGGAGACCCAGTACTTC. As protein: CASSLGLAGGTETQYF.

This clone was seen once. V and J are TRBV18 and TRBJ2-7; 10 bases align to TRBD2. Germline values: CDR1 KGHSH, CDR2 LQKENI. The CDR3 has 13 residues. J was trimmed by 5 bases and V by 5 bases; bases with no gene match: 3. CDR3 bases: TGTGCCAGCTCATCGCTAGCGGGAGACGAGCAGTACTTC. Translation: CASSSLAGDEQYF.

This chain joins TRBV7-2 and TRBJ2-7, with 7 bases identical to TRBD2. Germline trimming cut 4 bases from V and 7 bases from J; bases unmatched to any gene: 16. Germline assignment: CDR1 SGHTA and CDR2 FQGNSA. The CDR3 contains 16 residues. CDR3 amino acids: CASSSQNLADVREQYF. For the CDR3, the DNA is TGTGCCAGCAGCTCCCAGAATCTAGCGGACGTCCGGGAGCAGTACTTC. The full variable domain, rest sourced from reference TRBV7-2 and TRBJ2-7, is GAGVSQSPSNKVTEKGKDVELRCDPISGHTALYWYRQSLGQGLEFLIYFQGNSAPDKSGLPSDRFSAERTGGSVSTLTIQRTQQEDSAVYLCASSSQNLADVREQYFGPGTRLTVT.

The chain uses TRBV9 and TRBJ1-5; D is unclear. This CDR3 has 13 residues. V lost 0 bases to trimming and J lost 4 bases, with 5 bases between them. CDR1 and CDR2 (germline): SGDLS, YYNGEE. The CDR3 nucleotides read TGTGCCAGCAGCGTAGACGGAAATCAGCCCCAGCATTTT. It specifies CASSVDGNQPQHF.

The gene calls are TRBV28 and TRBJ1-6; 7 bases align to TRBD1. Trimming cost V 5 bases and J 5 bases; bases outside gene matches: 6. The length of the CDR3 is 15 residues. CDR1 and CDR2 from the germline V gene are MDHEN and SYDVKM. CDR3 coding DNA: TGTGCCAGCAGTCCGGGCGACAGGGATAATTCACCCCTCCACTTT. Protein sequence: CASSPGDRDNSPLHF.

The chain recombines TRBV2 with TRBJ2-7, with 7 positions matching TRBD1. J lost 1 base, V lost 6 bases, and 6 bases had no gene match. CDR1 SNHLY and CDR2 FYNNEI come from the germline V gene. CDR3 size: 14 residues. CDR3 coding DNA: TGTGCCAGCAGAGACTTACAGGGGTCCTACGAGCAGTACTTC. The encoded protein is CASRDLQGSYEQYF.

J is TRBJ1-2 and V is TRBV28, with D possibly being TRBD1 (6 bases). Trimming took 10 bases from V and 2 from J, leaving 14 bases between them. The CDR3 loop spans 13 amino acids. In germline, CDR1 is MDHEN, CDR2 SYDVKM. This CDR3 reads CAIRAQGNYGYTF. Written as DNA, the CDR3 is TGTGCCATCAGGGCCCAGGGGAACTATGGCTACACCTTC.

The chain employs TRBV5-1 and TRBJ2-7; D gene unclear. Germline V gives CDR1 SGHRS, CDR2 YFSETQ. This CDR3 has 13 amino acids. Trimming stripped 0 bases from V and 0 bases from J, with 4 bases between. CDR3 sequence reads: CASSLGASYEQYF. DNA of the CDR3: TGCGCCAGCAGCTTGGGTGCCTCCTACGAGCAGTACTTC.

V and J are TRBV2 and TRBJ1-4, with no clear D. The CDR3 spans 13 residues. The V gene lost 6 bases and the J gene lost 1 base, with 6 bases spanning the gap. The V gene's germline CDR1 is SNHLY and CDR2 FYNNEI. The CDR3 DNA reads TGTGCCAGCAGGAAGGGAACTAATGAAAAACTGTTTTTT. Encoded protein: CASRKGTNEKLFF.